Presented here are 18 T cell receptor beta chains from one specimen sequenced in a study of PD-1 blockade in classical Hodgkin lymphoma. Measured with immunoSEQ multiplex PCR; TCRdb has only the in-frame clones, and not every one. The sample yields fewer than 25,000 clones, approximately 87% seen once. Time point specified: cycle 4 day 1 (C4D1), after 5 to 7 weeks of nivolumab. Relapse was seen in all patients after autologous stem cell transplantation, and brentuximab vedotin exposure was variable. Researchers used magnetic negative selection to pull out pure CD4+ T cells from thawed PBMCs. The starting material was CD4+ T cells from blood, obtained before the fourth cycle of nivolumab. These receptors were obtained from a human donor with classical Hodgkin lymphoma.

This clone was picked up a small number of times. This chain joins TRBV28 and TRBJ2-1; TRBD2 agrees at 9 bases. Germline V gene data show CDR1 as MDHEN and CDR2 as SYDVKM. CDR3 length equals 16 residues. Unmatched junction bases numbered 3, after V lost 1 base and J lost 2 bases. CDR3 sequence (DNA): TGTGCCAGCAGTTTATTGGGCGGGGGGGCCTACAATGAGCAGTTCTTC. As protein: CASSLLGGGAYNEQFF.

This clone appeared a single time. This sequence joins TRBV6-1 and TRBJ2-7; 12 nucleotides match TRBD2. This CDR3 has 19 residues. The germline V gene has CDR1 MNHNS and CDR2 SASEGT. J gave up 1 base and V 2 bases, and 12 bases lay outside the gene matches. CDR3 in DNA: TGTGCCAGCAGTGAATCGCGACGCGGACTAGCGGGATTGTCCTACGAGCAGTACTTC. Encoded protein: CASSESRRGLAGLSYEQYF.

The sample holds one count of this clone. The V call is TRBV30, the J call TRBJ2-1, with D perhaps matching TRBD2 (6 bases). Germline values: CDR1 GTSNPN, CDR2 SVGIG (reference sequence). The CDR3 has 14 residues. Trimming took off 5 bases at V and 3 bases at J, with 14 bases between the two ends. The CDR3 DNA is TGTGCCTGGGCAGCTAGCGAGATCTACAATGAGCAGTTCTTC. This codes for CAWAASEIYNEQFF.

CDR3 protein: CAIRPGEGNNEQFF. Here the CDR3 DNA reads TGTGCCATCAGGCCTGGAGAGGGAAACAATGAGCAGTTCTTC. The gene calls are TRBV10-3 and TRBJ2-1, with a weak D call TRBD2 (5 bases). Between the trimmed V and J ends, which lost 6 bases and 5 bases, there was a span of 14 bases. CDR3 size: 14 residues. CDR1 is ENHRY and CDR2 is SYGVKD in the germline V gene.

This clone occurred once. The V and J genes are TRBV2 and TRBJ1-2; D unresolved. The germline CDR1 and CDR2 sequences are SNHLY and FYNNEI. V was clipped by 11 bases and J by 3 bases, with 16 bases between them. This CDR3 comprises 13 residues. The CDR3 bases are TGTGCCGGAGGACTCCCTGGTTACTATGGCTACACCTTC. Its protein is CAGGLPGYYGYTF.

The chain is built from TRBV4-1 and TRBJ1-2; maybe TRBD1 (5 bases). CDR1 and CDR2 (germline): MGHRA, YSYEKL. Deletions cut 0 bases from V and 5 bases from J, with 16 bases between. The CDR3 is made up of 16 amino acids. The CDR3 nucleotides read TGCGCCAGCAGCCAAGAACGGGGAGGGTGGGGGTATGGCTACACCTTC. Translated: CASSQERGGWGYGYTF.

CDR3 in amino acids: CASSDIRGGDQNTEAFF. CDR3 nucleotides: TGTGCCAGCAGTGATATCAGGGGAGGGGACCAGAACACTGAAGCTTTCTTT. The chain has TRBV2 and TRBJ1-1, with D possibly being TRBD1 (6 bases). Germline CDR1 SNHLY, CDR2 FYNNEI. This CDR3 has 17 residues. V dropped 3 bases and J dropped 1 base, with 18 bases sitting between them.

This sequence joins TRBV7-8 and TRBJ1-2, with D uncertain. The CDR3 sequence is 14 residues long. V was clipped by 0 bases and J by 4 bases, with 9 bases between them. The germline V gene has CDR1 SGHVS and CDR2 FQNEAQ. In DNA form, the CDR3 reads TGTGCCAGCAGCTTAGCAGGTGCCCCCTATGGCTACACCTTC. Protein: CASSLAGAPYGYTF. Drawing the rest from reference TRBV7-8 and TRBJ1-2, the complete variable domain is GAGVSQSPRYKVAKRGQDVALRCDPISGHVSLFWYQQALGQGPEFLTYFQNEAQLDKSGLPSDRFFAERPEGSVSTLKIQRTQQEDSAVYLCASSLAGAPYGYTFGSGTRLTVV.

This chain connects TRBV18 to TRBJ1-3; no clear D. Per the germline V gene, CDR1 is KGHSH and CDR2 is LQKENI. Trimming stripped 2 bases from V and 0 bases from J, with 8 bases between. The CDR3 has 15 amino acids. In nucleotides, the CDR3 is TGTGCCAGCTCACCAAACTCGAACTCTGGAAACACCATATATTTT. This sequence encodes CASSPNSNSGNTIYF.

The chain combines TRBV25-1 with TRBJ2-5; D tentatively reads TRBD1 or TRBD2 (5 bases each). Germline V lookup: CDR1 MGHDK, CDR2 SYGVNS. Trimming left V 4 bases short and J 1 base short, with 10 bases between. This CDR3 is 14 amino acids long. CDR3 loop: CASSAGRFQETQYF. Written as DNA, the CDR3 is TGTGCCAGCAGTGCGGGACGGTTCCAAGAGACCCAGTACTTC.

The sample holds a few counts of this clone. The V gene is TRBV4-1, the J gene TRBJ1-5; weak D call: TRBD1 (5 bases). CDR1 and CDR2 (germline): MGHRA, YSYEKL. The CDR3 runs to 12 residues. V lost 3 bases to trimming and J lost 11 bases, with 11 bases between them. The CDR3 nucleotides read TGCGCCAGCAGCCACCCACTAGGGGCCCAGCATTTT. Its translation is CASSHPLGAQHF.

This clone was counted a few times. The chain couples TRBV29-1 to TRBJ1-2, with 7 bases matching TRBD1. The V gene end was trimmed by 7 bases and the J gene end by 1 base; junction bases not matched to a gene: 3. This CDR3 has 12 residues. Germline assignment: CDR1 SQVTM and CDR2 ANQGSEA. The CDR3 DNA reads as TGCAGCGCACGGGACAGTAACTATGGCTACACCTTC. Protein sequence: CSARDSNYGYTF. Full variable domain (missing parts from reference TRBV29-1 and TRBJ1-2): SAVISQKPSRDICQRGTSLTIQCQVDSQVTMMFWYRQQPGQSLTLIATANQGSEATYESGFVIDKFPISRPNLTFSTLTVSNMSPEDSSIYLCSARDSNYGYTFGSGTRLTVV.

The chain has TRBV11-3 and TRBJ2-3, with D tentatively TRBD1 or TRBD2 (6 bases each). This CDR3 region has 14 residues. Trimming shortened V by 2 bases and J by 5 bases, and 11 bases separated the two germline ends. The germline CDR1 and CDR2 sequences are SGHNT and YENEEA. The CDR3 sequence is CASSLIGGKDTQYF. The CDR3 DNA sequence: TGTGCCAGCAGCTTAATCGGGGGCAAAGATACGCAGTATTTT.

The gene calls are TRBV5-4 and TRBJ1-1; no definite D call. Germline V lookup: CDR1 SGHNT, CDR2 YYREEE (reference sequence). V was trimmed by 0 bases and J by 0 bases, leaving 9 bases between them. There are 15 residues in the CDR3. In nucleotides, the CDR3 is TGTGCCAGCAGCTTGGCTGTGGGGATGAACACTGAAGCTTTCTTT. Translating it yields CASSLAVGMNTEAFF.

This chain links TRBV7-9 with TRBJ2-1; 10 bases map to TRBD2. Germline CDR1 is SEHNR and CDR2 is FQNEAQ (reference sequence). The V and J ends lost 1 base and 7 bases, in that order; junction bases with no gene match: 4. The CDR3 is 15 amino acids. CDR3 sequence reads: CASSLELAGRNEQFF. The CDR3 nucleotides read TGTGCCAGCAGCTTAGAACTAGCGGGAAGGAATGAGCAGTTCTTC.

The chain employs TRBV6-1 and TRBJ2-7; tentative D call: TRBD2 (5 bases). There are 10 residues in the CDR3. V shed 10 bases and J shed 3 bases, with 7 bases lying between them. Germline V CDR1 and CDR2: MNHNS, SASEGT. The CDR3 loop is CATGNYEQYF. The CDR3 nucleotides are TGTGCCACCGGGAACTACGAGCAGTACTTC.

The V call is TRBV6-4, the J call TRBJ2-3; 10 positions agree with TRBD1. V dropped 5 bases and J dropped 3; count of bases not matched to a gene: 2. This CDR3 contains 14 residues. The germline V gene has CDR1 MRHNA and CDR2 SNTAGT. The CDR3 nucleotides read TGTGCCAGCAGTTGGACAGGGGGGACAGATACGCAGTATTTT. Its translation is CASSWTGGTDTQYF.

CDR3 amino acids: CASTPSTGGSEKLFF. DNA of the CDR3: TGTGCCAGCACCCCCAGTACAGGGGGCTCTGAAAAACTGTTTTTT. The rearrangement uses TRBV28 and TRBJ1-4, with TRBD1 matching over 9 bases. With 7 bases clipped from V and 7 bases from J, the junction kept 10 bases outside the gene matches. The CDR3 sequence is 15 residues long. Germline V CDR1 and CDR2: MDHEN, SYDVKM. The whole variable domain, filled in from reference TRBV28 and TRBJ1-4, reads DVKVTQSSRYLVKRTGEKVFLECVQDMDHENMFWYRQDPGLGLRLIYFSYDVKMKEKGDIPEGYSVSREKKERFSLILESASTNQTSMYLCASTPSTGGSEKLFFGSGTQLSVL.